This TCR beta chain was recorded in a study of OX40 agonist ivuxolimab in advanced cancers. Study background: The eligibility criteria allowed prior anti-PD-1, anti-PD-L1 or anti-CTLA-4 therapy, and about 40% had some.

Of note for this clone: Its antigen is unknown.

TCRdb's copy holds only in-frame clones and misses some; the assay was immunoSEQ multiplex PCR. The sample lists 77,000 or so clones, approximately 78% seen once, with around 5% in the top ten. V gave up 3 bases and J gave up 2 bases, with 8 bases separating them. The CDR3 has 13 amino acids. The germline CDR1 and CDR2 sequences are SGDLS and YYNGEE. Study findings and constraints: The study observed clonal expansion of CD4+ and CD8+ blood T cells by week 6 at 0.1 to 3.0 mg/kg. Among expanded peripheral T cells, antigen specificity went undetermined.

The sequence came from an adult with an advanced solid tumor such as melanoma, head and neck, liver or kidney cancer. J is TRBJ1-2 and V is TRBV9; D uncertain. The sample in question was CD4+ or CD8+ T cells sorted from blood, obtained in a trial of the OX40 agonist ivuxolimab. In DNA form, the CDR3 reads TGTGCCAGCAGCGCTGGCGGGAACTATGGCTACACCTTC. As protein: CASSAGGNYGYTF.